This T cell receptor beta chain was observed in a study of T cells in localized non-small cell lung cancer. Study findings and constraints: Longer overall survival accompanied higher blood T cell density. Uninvolved adjacent lung showed the highest T cell clonality, exceeding tumor. Out of the top 100 tumor clones, a median approximately 57 were seen in adjacent lung.

Note on this clone: Its antigen is undetermined.

Libraries were prepared by immunoSEQ multiplex PCR; TCRdb keeps only in-frame clonotypes and omits some of them. The table includes tens of thousands of clones, approximately 90% detected once. The CDR3 covers 19 residues. V was pared by 0 bases and J by 3 bases, with 9 bases of the junction left unmatched. This TCR was sampled from a female donor older than 55 with stage I lung adenocarcinoma. Material: peripheral blood, obtained before any cancer treatment. The V and J genes are TRBV23-1 and TRBJ2-2; 11 nucleotides align to TRBD2. TRBV23-1 is recorded as an ORF, its role being uncertain. CDR3 DNA: TGCGCCAGCAGTCAATCTTCTAGCGGGGGGCCCGAAGACACCGGGGAGCTGTTTTTT. It yields the protein CASSQSSSGGPEDTGELFF.